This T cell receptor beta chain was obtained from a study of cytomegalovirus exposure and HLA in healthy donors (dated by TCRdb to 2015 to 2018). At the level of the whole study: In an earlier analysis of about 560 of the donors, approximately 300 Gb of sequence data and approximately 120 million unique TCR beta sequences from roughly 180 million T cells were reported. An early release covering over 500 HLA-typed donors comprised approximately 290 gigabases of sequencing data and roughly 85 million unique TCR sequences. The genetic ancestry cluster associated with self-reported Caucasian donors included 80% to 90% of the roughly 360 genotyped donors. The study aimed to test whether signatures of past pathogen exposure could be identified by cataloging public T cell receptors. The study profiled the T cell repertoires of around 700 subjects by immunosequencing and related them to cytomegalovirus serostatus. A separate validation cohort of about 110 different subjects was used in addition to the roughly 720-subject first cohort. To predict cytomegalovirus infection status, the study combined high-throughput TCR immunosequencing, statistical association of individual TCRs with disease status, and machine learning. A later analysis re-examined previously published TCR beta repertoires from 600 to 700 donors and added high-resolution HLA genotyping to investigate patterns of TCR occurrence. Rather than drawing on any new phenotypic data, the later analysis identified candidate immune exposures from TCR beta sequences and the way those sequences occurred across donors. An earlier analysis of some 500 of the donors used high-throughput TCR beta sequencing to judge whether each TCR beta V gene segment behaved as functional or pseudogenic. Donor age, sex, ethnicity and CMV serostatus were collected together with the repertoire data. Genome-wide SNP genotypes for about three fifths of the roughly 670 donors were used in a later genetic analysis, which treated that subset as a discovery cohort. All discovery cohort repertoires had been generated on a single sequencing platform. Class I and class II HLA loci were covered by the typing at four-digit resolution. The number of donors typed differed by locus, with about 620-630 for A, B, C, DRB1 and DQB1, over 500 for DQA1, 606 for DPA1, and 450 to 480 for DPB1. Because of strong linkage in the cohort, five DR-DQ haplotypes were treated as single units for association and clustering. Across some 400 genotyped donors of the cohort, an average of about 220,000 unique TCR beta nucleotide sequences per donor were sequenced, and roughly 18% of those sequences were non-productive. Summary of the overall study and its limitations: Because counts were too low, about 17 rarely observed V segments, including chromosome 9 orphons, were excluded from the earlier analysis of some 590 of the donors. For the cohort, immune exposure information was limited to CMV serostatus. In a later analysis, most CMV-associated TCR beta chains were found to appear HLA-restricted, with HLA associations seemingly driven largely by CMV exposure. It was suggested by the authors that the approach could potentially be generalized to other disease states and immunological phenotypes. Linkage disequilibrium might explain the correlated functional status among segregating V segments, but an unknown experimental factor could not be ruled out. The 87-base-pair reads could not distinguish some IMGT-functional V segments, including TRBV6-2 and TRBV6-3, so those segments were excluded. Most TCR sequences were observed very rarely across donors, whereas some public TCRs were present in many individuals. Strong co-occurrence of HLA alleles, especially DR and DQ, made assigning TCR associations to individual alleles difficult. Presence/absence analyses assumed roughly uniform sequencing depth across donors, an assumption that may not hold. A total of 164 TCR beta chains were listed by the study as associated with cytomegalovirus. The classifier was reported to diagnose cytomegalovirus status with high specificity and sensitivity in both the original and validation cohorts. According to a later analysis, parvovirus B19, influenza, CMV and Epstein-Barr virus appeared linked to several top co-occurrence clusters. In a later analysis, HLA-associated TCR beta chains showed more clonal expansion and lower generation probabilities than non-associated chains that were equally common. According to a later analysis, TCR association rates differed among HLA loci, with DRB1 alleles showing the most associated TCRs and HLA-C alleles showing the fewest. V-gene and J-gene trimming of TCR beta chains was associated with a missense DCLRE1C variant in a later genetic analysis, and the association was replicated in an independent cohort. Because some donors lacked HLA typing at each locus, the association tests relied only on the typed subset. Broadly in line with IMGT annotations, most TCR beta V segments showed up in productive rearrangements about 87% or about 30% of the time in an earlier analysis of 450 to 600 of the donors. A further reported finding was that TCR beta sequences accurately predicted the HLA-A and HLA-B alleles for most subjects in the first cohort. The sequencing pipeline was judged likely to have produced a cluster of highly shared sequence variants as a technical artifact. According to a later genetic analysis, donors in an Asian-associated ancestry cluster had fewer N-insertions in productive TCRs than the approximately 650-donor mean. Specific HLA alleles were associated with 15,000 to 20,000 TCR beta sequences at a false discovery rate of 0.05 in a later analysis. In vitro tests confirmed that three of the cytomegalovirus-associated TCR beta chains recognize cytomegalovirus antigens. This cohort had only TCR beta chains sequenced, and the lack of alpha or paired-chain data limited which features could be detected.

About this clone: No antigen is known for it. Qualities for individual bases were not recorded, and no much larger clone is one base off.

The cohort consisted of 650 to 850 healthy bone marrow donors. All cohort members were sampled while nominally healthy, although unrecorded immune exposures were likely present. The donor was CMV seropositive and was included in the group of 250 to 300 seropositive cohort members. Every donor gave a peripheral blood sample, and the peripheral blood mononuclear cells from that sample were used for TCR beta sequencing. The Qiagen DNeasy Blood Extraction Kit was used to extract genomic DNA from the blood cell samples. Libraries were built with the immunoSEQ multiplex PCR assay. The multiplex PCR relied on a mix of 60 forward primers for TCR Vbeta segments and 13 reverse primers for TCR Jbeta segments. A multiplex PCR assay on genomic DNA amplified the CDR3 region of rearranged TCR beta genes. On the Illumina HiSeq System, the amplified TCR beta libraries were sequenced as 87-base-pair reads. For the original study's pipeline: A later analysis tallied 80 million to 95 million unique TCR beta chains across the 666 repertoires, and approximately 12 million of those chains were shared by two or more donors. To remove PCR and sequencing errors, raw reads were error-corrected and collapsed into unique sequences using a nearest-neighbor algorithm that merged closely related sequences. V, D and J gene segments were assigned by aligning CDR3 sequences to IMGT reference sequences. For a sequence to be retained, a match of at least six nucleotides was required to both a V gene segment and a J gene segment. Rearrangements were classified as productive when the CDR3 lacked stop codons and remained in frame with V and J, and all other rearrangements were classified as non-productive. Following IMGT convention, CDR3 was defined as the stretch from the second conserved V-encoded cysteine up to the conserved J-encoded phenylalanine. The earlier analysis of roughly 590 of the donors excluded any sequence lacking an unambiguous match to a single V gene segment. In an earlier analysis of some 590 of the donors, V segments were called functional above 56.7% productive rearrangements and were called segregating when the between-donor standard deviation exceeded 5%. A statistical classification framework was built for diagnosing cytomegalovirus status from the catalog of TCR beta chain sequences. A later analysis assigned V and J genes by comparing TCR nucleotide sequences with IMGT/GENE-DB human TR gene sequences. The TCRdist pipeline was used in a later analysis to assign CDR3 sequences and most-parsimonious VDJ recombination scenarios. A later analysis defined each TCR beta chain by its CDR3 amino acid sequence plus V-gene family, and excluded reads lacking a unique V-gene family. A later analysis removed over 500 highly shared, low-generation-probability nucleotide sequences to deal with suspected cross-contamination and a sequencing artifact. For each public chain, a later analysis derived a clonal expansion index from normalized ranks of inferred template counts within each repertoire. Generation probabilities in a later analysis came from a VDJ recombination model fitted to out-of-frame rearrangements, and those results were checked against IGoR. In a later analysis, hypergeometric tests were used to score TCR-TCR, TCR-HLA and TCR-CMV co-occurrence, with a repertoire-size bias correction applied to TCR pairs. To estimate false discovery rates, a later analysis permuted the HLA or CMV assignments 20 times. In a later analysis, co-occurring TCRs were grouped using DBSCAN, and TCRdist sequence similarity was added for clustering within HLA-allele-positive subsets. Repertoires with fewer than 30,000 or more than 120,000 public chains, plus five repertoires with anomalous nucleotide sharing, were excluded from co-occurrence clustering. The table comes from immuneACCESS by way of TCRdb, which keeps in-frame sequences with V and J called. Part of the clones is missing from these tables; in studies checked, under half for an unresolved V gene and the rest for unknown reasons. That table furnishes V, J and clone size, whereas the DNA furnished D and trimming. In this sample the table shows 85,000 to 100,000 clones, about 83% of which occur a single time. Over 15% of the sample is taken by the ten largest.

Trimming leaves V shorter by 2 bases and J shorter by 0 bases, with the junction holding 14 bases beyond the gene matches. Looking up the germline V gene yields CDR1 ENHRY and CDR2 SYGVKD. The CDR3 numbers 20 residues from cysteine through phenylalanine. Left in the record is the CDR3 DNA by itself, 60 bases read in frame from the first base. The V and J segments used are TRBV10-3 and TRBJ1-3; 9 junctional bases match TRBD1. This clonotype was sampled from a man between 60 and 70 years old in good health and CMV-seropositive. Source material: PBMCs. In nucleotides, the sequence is TGTGCCATCAGTGAGGGAACGGACAGGGGCCCGCTCAGCTCTGGAAACACCATATATTTT. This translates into CAISEGTDRGPLSSGNTIYF.